The rows below give T cell receptor beta chains drawn from one sample of a study of T-cell memory formation after mild COVID-19. One entry per CDR3 protein, called by TCRdb with MiXCR from the 5' RACE reads. The repertoire holds some 290,000 distinct CDR3 sequences, with around 15% as singletons. The sequenced sample was PBMCs or a T cell subset sorted from them (not recorded which). Receptors were obtained from a man aged 18-30 years who had mild COVID-19 (a few samples of this study predate the infection). Cell type and time point are not known. Both conserved end residues are part of each CDR3. A D gene is named only where the DNA matches it firmly. Size is omitted from some rows. Given values are once, few, many or a class for expanded clones.

d_gene: -; v_gene: TRBV12-3/TRBV12-4; j_gene: TRBJ1-1; abundance: -; CDR3nt: TGTGCCAGCAGTTTGGGTTGGACTGGGGTCATAGTAGCTTTCTTT; CDR3aa: CASSLGWTGVIVAFF
d_gene: TRBD2; v_gene: TRBV29-1; j_gene: TRBJ2-7; abundance: many; CDR3nt: TGCAGCGTTCTCAAATTAGCGGGAATCTCCTACGAGCAGTACTTC; CDR3aa: CSVLKLAGISYEQYF
d_gene: -; v_gene: TRBV3-1; j_gene: TRBJ1-1; abundance: few; CDR3nt: TGTGCCAGCAGCCAAGAACCCGGGGCAAACTGGTGGACTGAAGCTTTCTTT; CDR3aa: CASSQEPGANWWTEAFF
d_gene: -; v_gene: TRBV12-3/TRBV12-4; j_gene: TRBJ2-7; abundance: few; CDR3nt: TGTGCCAGCAGTCCCCGTGGTGCAGGGCCTGGTTCCTACGAGCAGTACTTC; CDR3aa: CASSPRGAGPGSYEQYF
d_gene: -; v_gene: TRBV4-1; j_gene: TRBJ1-1; abundance: many; CDR3nt: TGCGCCAGCAGCATAAACAGGGTCGGGAGACCTGGAGCTTTCTTT; CDR3aa: CASSINRVGRPGAFF
d_gene: -; v_gene: TRBV12-3/TRBV12-4; j_gene: TRBJ2-2; abundance: many; CDR3nt: TGTGCCAGCAGGCCGGGACAGAACACCGGGGAGCTGTTTTTT; CDR3aa: CASRPGQNTGELFF
d_gene: -; v_gene: TRBV6-2/TRBV6-3; j_gene: TRBJ2-7; abundance: few; CDR3nt: TGTGCCAGCAGTTACTCGAAGGGACTTCAATACGAGCAGTACTTC; CDR3aa: CASSYSKGLQYEQYF
d_gene: -; v_gene: TRBV6-5; j_gene: TRBJ1-2; abundance: -; CDR3nt: TGTGCCAGCAGTTGGGCCGGGTCTCGGGGCTACACCTTC; CDR3aa: CASSWAGSRGYTF
d_gene: -; v_gene: TRBV18; j_gene: TRBJ2-2; abundance: few; CDR3nt: TGTGCCAGCTCACCACCAAGTAGACCCGGGGAGCTGTTTTTT; CDR3aa: CASSPPSRPGELFF
d_gene: -; v_gene: TRBV5-1; j_gene: TRBJ2-5; abundance: many; CDR3nt: TGCGCCAGCAGCTTGGAGACAGTTGGGGAGACCCAGTACTTC; CDR3aa: CASSLETVGETQYF
d_gene: -; v_gene: TRBV12-3/TRBV12-4; j_gene: TRBJ1-2; abundance: -; CDR3nt: TGTGCCAGCAGTCGTCCCCAGGGGAAAGAGGACGGCTACACCTTC; CDR3aa: CASSRPQGKEDGYTF
d_gene: -; v_gene: TRBV20-1; j_gene: TRBJ2-3; abundance: -; CDR3nt: TGCAGTGCTAGACGGAGCGGACTCACAGATACGCAGTATTTT; CDR3aa: CSARRSGLTDTQYF
d_gene: -; v_gene: TRBV6-6; j_gene: TRBJ2-5; abundance: few; CDR3nt: TGTGCCAGCAGTAATACAAGGGGGGCTGGCGAGACCCAGTACTTC; CDR3aa: CASSNTRGAGETQYF
d_gene: TRBD1; v_gene: TRBV7-3; j_gene: TRBJ2-2; abundance: few; CDR3nt: TGTGCCAGCAGCTTCCGACAGGGCCCGGTGAAGAACACCGGGGAGCTGTTTTTT; CDR3aa: CASSFRQGPVKNTGELFF
d_gene: -; v_gene: TRBV6-1; j_gene: TRBJ2-6; abundance: few; CDR3nt: TGTGCCAGCAGTGGCAGGAGTGGGGCCAACGTCCTGACTTTC; CDR3aa: CASSGRSGANVLTF
d_gene: -; v_gene: TRBV3-1; j_gene: TRBJ2-1; abundance: -; CDR3nt: TGTGCCAGCAGAGATTACAATGAGCAGTTCTTC; CDR3aa: CASRDYNEQFF
d_gene: -; v_gene: TRBV3-1; j_gene: TRBJ1-1; abundance: few; CDR3nt: TGTGCCAGCAGTAGACAGGAAGGTGAAGCTTTCTTT; CDR3aa: CASSRQEGEAFF
d_gene: -; v_gene: TRBV19; j_gene: TRBJ2-3; abundance: few; CDR3nt: TGTGCCAGTACCACAGGACATTCCAGCACAGATACGCAGTATTTT; CDR3aa: CASTTGHSSTDTQYF
d_gene: TRBD2; v_gene: TRBV25-1; j_gene: TRBJ2-1; abundance: -; CDR3nt: TGTGCCAGCAGTGAATTTACTAGCGGGGGCCACAATGAGCAGTTCTTC; CDR3aa: CASSEFTSGGHNEQFF
d_gene: -; v_gene: TRBV6-5; j_gene: TRBJ2-2; abundance: -; CDR3nt: TGTGCCAGCATCCCTCCGACCGGGGAGCTGTTTTTT; CDR3aa: CASIPPTGELFF
d_gene: TRBD1; v_gene: TRBV2; j_gene: TRBJ2-1; abundance: few; CDR3nt: TGTGCCAGGCGGATCCCGGGACAGGGTGGGCATGAGCAGTTCTTC; CDR3aa: CARRIPGQGGHEQFF
d_gene: TRBD1; v_gene: TRBV30; j_gene: TRBJ1-2; abundance: few; CDR3nt: TGTGCCTTCCCGGGACAGGGGAACTATGGCTACACCTTC; CDR3aa: CAFPGQGNYGYTF
d_gene: -; v_gene: TRBV12-3/TRBV12-4; j_gene: TRBJ2-3; abundance: few; CDR3nt: TGTGCCAGCAGTTTAAGGAGGAGGGGGTATAGCACAGATACGCAGTATTTT; CDR3aa: CASSLRRRGYSTDTQYF
d_gene: TRBD2; v_gene: TRBV20-1; j_gene: TRBJ2-1; abundance: few; CDR3nt: TGCAGTGCTAGCAGGCTTAGCGGGGCCGGTACAGAGCAGTTCTTC; CDR3aa: CSASRLSGAGTEQFF
d_gene: -; v_gene: TRBV14; j_gene: TRBJ2-5; abundance: few; CDR3nt: TGTGCCAGCAGCCAAGATAGGACACCCTACCAAGAGACCCAGTACTTC; CDR3aa: CASSQDRTPYQETQYF
d_gene: -; v_gene: TRBV4-2; j_gene: TRBJ2-7; abundance: few; CDR3nt: TGTGCCAGCAGCCAAGATTTAGATAGCTCCTACGAGCAGTACTTC; CDR3aa: CASSQDLDSSYEQYF
d_gene: -; v_gene: TRBV24-1; j_gene: TRBJ2-5; abundance: many; CDR3nt: TGTGCCACCAGTGATGGTCCTACGGAGACCCAGTACTTC; CDR3aa: CATSDGPTETQYF
d_gene: -; v_gene: TRBV6-1; j_gene: TRBJ2-3; abundance: few; CDR3nt: TGTGCCAGCAGCTCGGGGGACGCTGATACGCAGTATTTT; CDR3aa: CASSSGDADTQYF
d_gene: -; v_gene: TRBV7-9; j_gene: TRBJ1-1; abundance: -; CDR3nt: TGTGCCAGCAGCTTAGAGGGAGGGTTCGGCACTGAAGCTTTCTTT; CDR3aa: CASSLEGGFGTEAFF
d_gene: -; v_gene: TRBV6-5; j_gene: TRBJ1-5; abundance: -; CDR3nt: TGTGCCAGCAGTGAACAGGGCCCCCATCAGCCCCAGCATTTT; CDR3aa: CASSEQGPHQPQHF